Sequencing of this T cell receptor (beta chain) was carried out in a study of blood T cell repertoires in COVID-19 (dated by TCRdb to the early 2020s). About the study as a whole: Samples covering the acute and convalescent phases of COVID-19 were provided by collaborators in the United States, Italy and Spain. The sample metadata nearly always contained a de-identified subject ID, COVID-19 status, age in years and sex. The prospective study material was composed of cDNA or gDNA derived from T cells, B-cell-depleted T cells, or PBMCs. The samples were drawn from the first 160 participants of the ongoing ImmuneRACE study and from 950 to 1,500 subjects provided by 6 global collaborators. The dataset comprised deeply sampled blood TCRbeta repertoires from subjects exposed to, actively infected with, or recovered from COVID-19. The repertoires were released in a freely available public database intended as a resource for research on the immune response to SARS-CoV-2. Where available, HLA class I and class II types were taken from metadata supplied by the sample provider and were not determined by assay-based typing.

Collaborating institutions collected whole blood in K2EDTA tubes following their own protocols. Collaborator samples were shipped for TCRbeta analysis as frozen whole blood, isolated PBMCs, or DNA extracted from either sample type. The CDR3 covers 17 residues, taking in both the cysteine and the phenylalanine. Kept here is only the CDR3 DNA, which spans 51 bases and is read in frame from base 1. V drops 6 bases and J drops 0 bases, leaving 21 bases in between. Via the germline V gene, CDR1 is SGDLS and CDR2 YYNGEE. TCRbeta CDR3 regions were amplified from genomic DNA using the immunoSEQ Assay, a bias-controlled multiplex PCR. Per the original workflow: Nucleated cell counts per sample were estimated from amplification of reference gene primers within the assay. Sequence reads were collapsed and filtered to measure the absolute abundance of every unique TCRbeta CDR3 rearrangement. Productive Simpson clonality was computed per sample as the square root of Simpson's diversity index over productive rearrangements. The clones in this table, taken by TCRdb from immuneACCESS, are in-frame only. Not every clone is retained; where verified, under half of the shortfall comes from an unresolved V gene, and the cause of the rest is unknown. V, J and clone size reflect that table, while D and trimming were determined from the DNA. Within this sample are about half a million clones, with around 85% of them counted one time only. Clones ranked in the top ten supply roughly 3.2% of the sample.

Turning to this clone: Which antigen it targets is not known. Base-call qualities are not available, and no considerably larger clone is one nucleotide away.

Results and caveats for the whole study, not just this receptor: Clinical and demographic metadata were provided uncurated, with the amount varying by source and participant.

The chain links TRBV9 with TRBJ1-2, with TRBD1 as a weak D call on 6 bases. The clonotype originates from a human donor in a cohort sampled during active COVID-19. Sequencing was carried out using peripheral blood. CDR3 region: CASTPTPDRPSNYGYTF. The nucleotide sequence is TGTGCCAGCACCCCTACTCCGGACAGACCTTCTAACTATGGCTACACCTTC.